The 10 T cell receptor beta chains below come from one sample, sequenced in a study of blood T cell repertoires in COVID-19. Measured with immunoSEQ multiplex PCR; TCRdb has only the in-frame clones, and not every one. The sample has approximately 82,000 clones, 80% to 90% seen once. Sequencing was performed on PBMCs or T cells enriched from blood (not recorded which). These receptors were taken from a woman aged 45-60 years with acute COVID-19.

This clone was detected only a few times. The rearrangement uses TRBV19 and TRBJ2-3; D perhaps matches TRBD2 (7 bases). The CDR3 spans 16 residues. Trimming left V 3 bases short and J 2 bases short, with 15 bases between. Germline loops: CDR1 LNHDA, CDR2 SQIVND (reference sequence). CDR3 protein: CASSILGGPNTDTQYF. The CDR3 DNA reads as TGTGCCAGTAGTATTTTGGGGGGGCCCAACACAGATACGCAGTATTTT.

In its sample, this clone was seen once. The chain carries TRBV30 and TRBJ1-1; 8 bases fit TRBD1. The V segment lost 2 bases and the J segment 5 bases; nucleotides outside the gene matches: 10. Per germline, CDR1 GTSNPN and CDR2 SVGIG (reference sequence). The CDR3 extends over 15 amino acids. CDR3 in amino acids: CAWSQGQGFGTEAFF. The CDR3 region has the DNA TGTGCCTGGAGTCAAGGACAGGGTTTTGGGACTGAAGCTTTCTTT.

The chain combines TRBV29-1 with TRBJ1-1; 11 positions agree with TRBD1. There are 15 residues in the CDR3. The J segment lost 4 bases and the V segment lost 2 bases, leaving 6 bases of the junction unmatched. Germline V gives CDR1 SQVTM, CDR2 ANQGSEA. CDR3 amino acids: CSVESVGQGATEAFF. The CDR3, as DNA: TGCAGCGTTGAAAGTGTAGGACAGGGGGCCACTGAAGCTTTCTTT.

This chain connects TRBV19 to TRBJ2-7; tentatively, D is TRBD1 (5 bases). Trimming took off 7 bases at V and 5 bases at J, with 12 bases between the two ends. CDR3 length: 12 residues. The germline gives CDR1 LNHDA, CDR2 SQIVND (reference sequence). The CDR3 nucleotides are TGTGCCAGTACCGACCAGGGTAACGAGCAGTACTTC. Translation: CASTDQGNEQYF.

This clone occurred a few times. The rearrangement uses TRBV11-3 and TRBJ2-3, with D possibly TRBD1 on 7 matching bases. Germline V CDR1 and CDR2: SGHNT, YENEEA. V was pared by 4 bases and J by 0 bases, with 11 bases between. The CDR3 extends over 15 amino acids. CDR3 sequence: CASSSAGQSTDTQYF. CDR3 sequence (DNA): TGTGCCAGCAGCTCGGCGGGACAGAGCACAGATACGCAGTATTTT.

V and J are TRBV6-5 and TRBJ2-7; 7 bases are shared with TRBD1. Germline lookup yields CDR1 MNHEY and CDR2 SVGAGI. V gave up 4 bases and J gave up 1 base; unmatched junction bases: 4. The CDR3 has 14 residues. The CDR3 is CASSSQQGSYEQYF. The CDR3 nucleotides are TGTGCCAGCAGTTCTCAACAGGGGTCCTACGAGCAGTACTTC.

V usage is TRBV6-6 and J usage is TRBJ2-3, with 9 bases identical to TRBD2. Germline assignment: CDR1 MNHNY and CDR2 SVGAGI (reference sequence). The CDR3 runs to 15 residues. Trimming cost V 6 bases and J 2 bases; bases outside gene matches: 6. The CDR3 nucleotides are TGTGCCAGCAGGACAGCGGGAGGCCACACAGATACGCAGTATTTT. It translates to CASRTAGGHTDTQYF.

The chain joins TRBV7-2 to TRBJ1-2; perhaps TRBD1 as D (6 bases). Trimming pared 5 bases from V and 5 bases from J, leaving 9 bases between. Per the germline V gene, CDR1 is SGHTA and CDR2 is FQGNSA. The CDR3 has 12 amino acids. The CDR3 region is CASSPDSYGYTF. In DNA form, the CDR3 reads TGTGCCAGCAGCCCGGACAGTTATGGCTACACCTTC.

This chain uses TRBV5-6 with TRBJ1-5; D perhaps matches TRBD1 (5 bases). Trimming removed 3 bases at V and 9 bases at J, with 13 bases between. Germline CDR1 SGHDT, CDR2 YYEEEE. The CDR3 is made up of 13 amino acids. CDR3 residues: CASSSQGSGPQHF. The CDR3 bases are TGTGCCAGCAGCTCCCAGGGCTCTGGGCCCCAGCATTTT.

This chain links TRBV28 with TRBJ1-6; TRBD1 agrees at 9 bases. This CDR3 is 14 amino acids long. Germline V gene lookup returns CDR1 MDHEN and CDR2 SYDVKM. Trimming at V came to 5 bases and at J to 10 bases, leaving 6 bases not matched to a gene. The CDR3 is CASSGGQGVSPLHF. For the CDR3, the DNA is TGTGCCAGCAGTGGGGGACAGGGTGTGTCACCCCTCCACTTT.